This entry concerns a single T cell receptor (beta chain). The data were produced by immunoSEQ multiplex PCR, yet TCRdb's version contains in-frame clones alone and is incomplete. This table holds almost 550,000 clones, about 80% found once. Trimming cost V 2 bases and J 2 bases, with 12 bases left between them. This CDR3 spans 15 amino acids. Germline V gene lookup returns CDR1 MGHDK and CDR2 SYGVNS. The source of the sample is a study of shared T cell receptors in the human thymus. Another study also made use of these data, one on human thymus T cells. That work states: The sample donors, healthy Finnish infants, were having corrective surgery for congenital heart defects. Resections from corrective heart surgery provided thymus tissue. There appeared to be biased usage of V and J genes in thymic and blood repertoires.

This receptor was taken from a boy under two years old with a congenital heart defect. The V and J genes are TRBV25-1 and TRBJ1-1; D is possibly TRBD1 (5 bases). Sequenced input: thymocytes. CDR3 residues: CASSETTDINTEAFF. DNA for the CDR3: TGTGCCAGCAGTGAAACGACAGACATAAACACTGAAGCTTTCTTT.